The rows below give T cell receptor beta chains drawn from one sample of a study of cytomegalovirus exposure and HLA in healthy donors. This table comes from immunoSEQ multiplex PCR, and its TCRdb copy is limited to in-frame clones, with some not included. The sample includes 100,000 to 150,000 clones, about 74% of them seen just once. The sample comprised PBMCs. Receptor source: a woman aged 40 to 55 in good health and CMV-seropositive. The conserved cysteine and the conserved F or W are not part of the CDR3 here. Each record gives: clone size, D gene, V gene, CDR3 protein. D genes are given only for firm matches. Size is omitted from some rows. Given values are once, few, many or a class for expanded clones.

>-|TRBD1|TRBV18
ASSSTGDYEQY
>-|-|TRBV9
ASSSGPGNIQY
>-|TRBD1|TRBV10-3
AISPGTGAGQPQH
>-|TRBD1|TRBV5-1
ASSLAGQGSGANVLT
>-|-|TRBV6-5
ASSSPTGPQH
>-|TRBD2|TRBV27
ASRQLAGGNEQF
>once|-|TRBV9
ASSVGFRGLGTDTQY
>-|-|TRBV18
ASSPFGGPEQY
>-|TRBD1|TRBV5-4
ASSLEGQGPYNEQF
>-|-|TRBV30
AWGRTTTEAF
>-|TRBD2|TRBV4-1
ASSQGPGLAGGGPYNEQF